This T cell receptor beta chain was captured in a study of PD-L1 blockade in urothelial cancer. Study at large: Analyses were performed on blood at 3 weeks after treatment start (the second dose) and at 6 weeks.

The ends lost 5 bases at V and 4 bases at J; junction bases unmatched: 5. The CDR3 runs to 14 residues. Germline V lookup: CDR1 MDHEN, CDR2 SYDVKM. Assay: immunoSEQ multiplex PCR; the TCRdb copy retains only in-frame clones and omits some. Of some 110,000 clones listed, about 91% are singletons. Time point reported: peripheral blood 6 weeks after treatment start. This clone has more than one count but fewer than ten. This receptor was obtained from a man aged 60-69 years with urothelial cancer. The sequences come from PBMCs, collected around atezolizumab (anti-PD-L1) treatment. J is TRBJ2-5 and V is TRBV28, with 9 bases aligning to TRBD1. In DNA form, the CDR3 reads TGTGCCAGCAGTACCACAGGGGGCCGAGAGACCCAGTACTTC. Translation: CASSTTGGRETQYF.